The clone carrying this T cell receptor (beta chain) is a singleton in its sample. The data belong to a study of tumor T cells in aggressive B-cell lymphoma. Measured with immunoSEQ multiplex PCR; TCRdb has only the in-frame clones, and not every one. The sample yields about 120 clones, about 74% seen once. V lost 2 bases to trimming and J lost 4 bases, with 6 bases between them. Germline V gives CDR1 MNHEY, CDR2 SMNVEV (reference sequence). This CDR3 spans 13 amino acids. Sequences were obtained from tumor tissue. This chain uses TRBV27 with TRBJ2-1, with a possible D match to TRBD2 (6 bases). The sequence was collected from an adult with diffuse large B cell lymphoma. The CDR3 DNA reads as TGTGCCAGCAGTTTAGGGACTTACAATGAGCAGTTCTTC. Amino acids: CASSLGTYNEQFF.